Listed below are T cell receptor beta chains from one sample, sequenced in a study of beta chain features in type 1 diabetes. Some clones are missing from TCRdb's copy, which holds only in-frame ones; the method was immunoSEQ multiplex PCR. The table lists about 660,000 clones, around 15% of them singletons, with approximately 0.042% in the top ten. Sequenced material: naive CD4+ T cells from blood. These receptors all stem from a man in his late teens or twenties with type 1 diabetes. CDR3s include the opening cysteine and the closing phenylalanine or tryptophan. Each record gives: clone size, V gene, J gene, D gene, CDR3 protein, CDR3 DNA. A D gene is named only where the DNA matches it firmly. Only some rows state a clone size, as once, few, many or a class for expanded clones.

few,TRBV29-1,TRBJ2-7,NA,CSVEDSTLGYEQYF,TGCAGCGTTGAGGACTCAACGTTGGGATACGAGCAGTACTTC
few,TRBV30,TRBJ2-7,TRBD2,CAWSNIAGGPGEQYF,TGTGCCTGGAGCAATATAGCGGGAGGGCCCGGCGAGCAGTACTTC
NA,TRBV25-1,TRBJ2-1,NA,CASSEFDLSYNEQFF,TGTGCCAGCAGTGAATTCGACTTATCCTACAATGAGCAGTTCTTC
few,TRBV28,TRBJ2-1,NA,CASSAGGQPFF,TGTGCCAGCAGTGCGGGGGGACAGCCGTTCTTC
NA,TRBV5-1,TRBJ1-2,NA,CASSYTSSGTGYGYTF,TGCGCCAGCAGCTACACGTCTTCCGGGACGGGCTATGGCTACACCTTC
NA,TRBV7-8,TRBJ2-3,NA,CASTTRVTDTQYF,TGTGCCAGCACGACTAGGGTTACAGATACGCAGTATTTT
few,TRBV6-1,TRBJ1-1,NA,CASSELWGWGTEAFF,TGTGCCAGCAGTGAATTATGGGGTTGGGGCACTGAAGCTTTCTTT
few,TRBV25-1,TRBJ2-7,NA,CASSEQTYEQYF,TGTGCCAGCAGTGAGCAGACCTACGAGCAGTACTTC
few,TRBV27,TRBJ2-7,NA,CASRGWDTDEQYF,TGTGCCAGCAGGGGCTGGGACACGGACGAGCAGTACTTC
NA,TRBV7-9,TRBJ1-1,NA,CASPGPMRETEAFF,TGTGCCAGCCCGGGGCCCATGAGGGAAACTGAAGCTTTCTTT
NA,TRBV29-1,TRBJ2-2,TRBD1,CSAQTGAAGELFF,TGCAGCGCACAGACAGGGGCCGCCGGGGAGCTGTTTTTT
NA,TRBV30,TRBJ2-7,TRBD2,CAWISKTSGSNEQYF,TGTGCCTGGATTTCTAAAACTAGCGGGAGCAACGAGCAGTACTTC
NA,TRBV5-6,TRBJ2-1,TRBD1,CASSWDRAGEQFF,TGTGCCAGCAGCTGGGACAGGGCCGGTGAGCAGTTCTTC
few,TRBV27,TRBJ2-6,NA,CASSLYPSGANVLTF,TGTGCCAGCAGTTTATACCCCTCTGGGGCCAACGTCCTGACTTTC
NA,TRBV20-1,TRBJ2-5,NA,CSAPGRETQYF,TGCAGTGCCCCTGGAAGGGAGACCCAGTACTTC
NA,TRBV30,TRBJ2-5,TRBD2,CAWSVGSGLRETQYF,TGTGCCTGGAGTGTCGGTAGCGGGCTGAGGGAGACCCAGTACTTC
NA,TRBV7-9,TRBJ2-7,NA,CASSLDQLAHSYEQYF,TGTGCCAGCAGCTTAGATCAACTAGCCCATTCCTACGAGCAGTACTTC
few,TRBV19,TRBJ1-5,TRBD1,CASSETGSNQPQHF,TGTGCCAGTAGTGAGACAGGGTCTAATCAGCCCCAGCATTTT
NA,TRBV19,TRBJ2-1,NA,CASTESNEQFF,TGTGCCAGTACTGAGAGTAATGAGCAGTTCTTC
NA,TRBV30,TRBJ2-1,NA,CAWTGGVRGQFF,TGTGCCTGGACCGGTGGGGTTAGAGGGCAGTTCTTC
NA,TRBV5-1,TRBJ2-2,NA,CASSYLPGPKTGELFF,TGCGCCAGCAGCTATTTACCGGGACCAAAGACCGGGGAGCTGTTTTTT
NA,TRBV4-3,TRBJ1-4,NA,CASSQGLLGQQNEKLFF,TGCGCCAGCAGCCAAGGCCTCCTCGGACAGCAGAATGAAAAACTGTTTTTT
NA,TRBV9,TRBJ2-3,NA,CASSAHPTSNTDTQYF,TGTGCCAGCAGCGCCCACCCGACTAGTAACACAGATACGCAGTATTTT
few,TRBV5-1,TRBJ2-2,TRBD2,CASSLRAGNGELFF,TGCGCCAGCAGCTTAAGAGCGGGAAACGGGGAGCTGTTTTTT
NA,TRBV28,TRBJ2-3,TRBD2,CASSFPSGGPNTDTQYF,TGTGCCAGCAGTTTCCCCTCGGGGGGGCCGAACACAGATACGCAGTATTTT
few,TRBV11-2,TRBJ2-5,NA,CASRAAETQYF,TGTGCCAGCCGCGCGGCGGAGACCCAGTACTTC
NA,TRBV7-2,TRBJ1-2,TRBD1,CASSLDGTVYGYTF,TGTGCCAGCAGCTTAGACGGGACAGTCTATGGCTACACCTTC
NA,TRBV28,TRBJ1-1,NA,CAVRPGGSGSNTEAFF,TGTGCCGTCCGGCCGGGGGGATCGGGATCGAACACTGAAGCTTTCTTT
few,TRBV4-1,TRBJ1-1,NA,CASSQDGYMNTEAFF,TGCGCCAGCAGCCAAGACGGTTACATGAACACTGAAGCTTTCTTT
NA,TRBV9,TRBJ2-7,NA,CASSVGGSNSYEQYF,TGTGCCAGCAGCGTAGGGGGAAGCAACTCCTACGAGCAGTACTTC
NA,TRBV7-9,TRBJ1-3,NA,CASSPRGVSGNTIYF,TGTGCCAGCAGCCCGCGCGGGGTGTCAGGAAACACCATATATTTT
few,TRBV13,TRBJ1-4,NA,CASSSRGGGEKLFF,TGTGCCAGCAGCTCCCGCGGTGGGGGTGAAAAACTGTTTTTT
few,TRBV13,TRBJ2-7,NA,CASSLRSPGYEQYF,TGTGCCAGCAGCTTAAGGTCCCCAGGCTACGAGCAGTACTTC
few,TRBV10-2,TRBJ1-2,NA,CASSERQEAYTF,TGCGCCAGCAGTGAGCGGCAGGAAGCCTACACCTTC
NA,TRBV7-9,TRBJ2-5,TRBD1,CASSAPPGTGDPQETQYF,TGTGCCAGCAGCGCGCCTCCCGGGACAGGAGACCCCCAAGAGACCCAGTACTTC
few,TRBV7-9,TRBJ1-1,TRBD1,CASSWGQLENTEAFF,TGTGCCAGCAGCTGGGGACAGCTGGAGAACACTGAAGCTTTCTTT
NA,TRBV11-2,TRBJ2-7,NA,CASSLDGQGYGYEQYF,TGTGCCAGCAGCTTAGATGGCCAGGGCTATGGCTACGAGCAGTACTTC
NA,TRBV4-1,TRBJ2-5,TRBD2,CASSQEPGLAGRETQYF,TGCGCCAGCAGCCAAGAACCGGGACTAGCGGGGAGGGAGACCCAGTACTTC
NA,TRBV20-1,TRBJ2-1,NA,CSAEDGDEQFF,TGCAGTGCGGAAGACGGGGATGAGCAGTTCTTC
NA,TRBV6-5,TRBJ2-1,TRBD2,CASSLGLAETNEQFF,TGTGCCAGCAGCTTGGGACTAGCGGAGACCAATGAGCAGTTCTTC
few,TRBV27,TRBJ2-3,NA,CASSPPLGDGTDTQYF,TGTGCCAGCAGTCCCCCCCTGGGGGATGGCACAGATACGCAGTATTTT
few,TRBV19,TRBJ2-1,NA,CASSISAGSYNEQFF,TGTGCCAGTAGTATATCGGCCGGCTCCTACAATGAGCAGTTCTTC
few,TRBV4-3,TRBJ1-1,NA,CASSQSLNTEAFF,TGCGCCAGCAGCCAAAGTCTGAACACTGAAGCTTTCTTT
NA,TRBV2,TRBJ2-5,NA,CASTGQETQYF,TGTGCCAGCACAGGACAAGAGACCCAGTACTTC
NA,TRBV29-1,TRBJ2-5,TRBD1,CSVGQAQGETQYF,TGCAGCGTTGGACAGGCACAGGGGGAGACCCAGTACTTC
NA,TRBV4-1,TRBJ2-1,NA,CASSQVWVDNEQFF,TGCGCCAGCAGCCAAGTGTGGGTGGACAATGAGCAGTTCTTC
NA,TRBV30,TRBJ1-2,TRBD1,CAWSGQGIWGGYTF,TGTGCCTGGAGTGGACAGGGGATTTGGGGAGGCTACACCTTC
NA,TRBV2,TRBJ1-1,NA,CASSPGVGSYTEAFF,TGTGCCAGCAGTCCGGGGGTTGGCTCCTACACTGAAGCTTTCTTT
few,TRBV25-1,TRBJ2-7,NA,CASRGGTGSYEQYF,TGTGCCAGCAGGGGGGGCACAGGATCCTACGAGCAGTACTTC
few,TRBV7-2,TRBJ1-5,NA,CASSLRQGQPQHF,TGTGCCAGCAGCTTAAGACAAGGTCAGCCCCAGCATTTT
few,TRBV2,TRBJ2-5,NA,CASSEMETQYF,TGTGCCAGCAGTGAAATGGAGACCCAGTACTTC
NA,TRBV4-3,TRBJ2-7,TRBD2,CASSQRSGELYEQYF,TGCGCCAGCAGCCAGCGTAGCGGGGAGCTCTACGAGCAGTACTTC
NA,TRBV29-1,TRBJ2-7,NA,CSARLFDEQYF,TGCAGCGCCCGACTTTTTGACGAGCAGTACTTC
NA,TRBV11-2,TRBJ2-7,TRBD2,CASSSTIAGTAAEQYF,TGTGCCAGCAGCTCCACAATAGCGGGAACGGCTGCCGAGCAGTACTTC
NA,TRBV9,TRBJ2-1,TRBD2,CASSVVGGLAGRDEQFF,TGTGCCAGCAGCGTAGTAGGAGGACTAGCGGGAAGAGATGAGCAGTTCTTC
NA,TRBV7-2,TRBJ2-7,TRBD1,CASSPRTGSHEQYF,TGTGCCAGCAGCCCCCGGACAGGGTCTCACGAGCAGTACTTC
few,TRBV9,TRBJ2-1,NA,CASKGQAKTDNEQFF,TGTGCCAGCAAGGGCCAGGCAAAAACAGACAATGAGCAGTTCTTC
few,TRBV5-1,TRBJ2-3,NA,CASSLSGRSTDTQYF,TGCGCCAGCAGCTTGTCGGGTAGAAGCACAGATACGCAGTATTTT
NA,TRBV19,TRBJ2-7,NA,CASSIGQGSHEQYF,TGTGCCAGTAGTATAGGTCAGGGGAGCCACGAGCAGTACTTC